Sequencing of this TCR beta chain was carried out in a study of identical twins. One entry per CDR3 protein, called by TCRdb with MiXCR from the 5' RACE reads. The sample has a few hundred thousand distinct CDR3 sequences, 9% to 10% seen once. Only a few counts were recorded for this clonotype. V was cut by 2 bases and J by 1 base, with 16 bases left in between. Per the germline V gene, CDR1 is SGHRS and CDR2 is YFSETQ. The CDR3 sequence is 18 residues long. These records were also assigned to another study, of yellow fever vaccine responses in identical twins.

The chain joins TRBV5-1 to TRBJ2-6; a possible D gene is TRBD1 (5 bases). Sequencing was done on a sample of PBMCs. The sequence was collected from a woman between 18 and 30 years old in good health. Here the CDR3 DNA reads TGCGCCAGCAGCTTTAGTCGGCAGGGTGAATCTGGGGCCAACGTCCTGACTTTC. Translated, it gives CASSFSRQGESGANVLTF.